This T cell receptor beta chain was captured by sequencing in a study of cytomegalovirus exposure and HLA in healthy donors (dated by TCRdb to the late 2010s). A note on the overall study: An earlier analysis of approximately 550 of the donors reported 250 to 300 Gb of sequence data and some 120 million unique TCR beta sequences from about 180 million T cells. An early release covering roughly 600 HLA-typed donors comprised about 300 gigabases of sequencing data and roughly 85 million unique TCR sequences. Of the 300 to 400 genotyped donors, over 65% fell in the genetic ancestry cluster associated with self-reported Caucasian donors. The study aimed to test whether signatures of past pathogen exposure could be identified by cataloging public T cell receptors. The study profiled the T cell repertoires of some 610 subjects by immunosequencing and related them to cytomegalovirus serostatus. Along with the approximately 700-subject first cohort, a separate validation cohort of over a hundred different subjects was used. The study combined high-throughput TCR immunosequencing, statistical association of individual TCRs with disease status, and machine learning to predict cytomegalovirus infection status. In a later analysis, previously published TCR beta repertoires from about 670 donors were re-analyzed and high-resolution HLA genotyping was added so that TCR occurrence patterns could be studied. Rather than using new phenotypic data, the later analysis identified candidate immune exposures from TCR beta sequences and from how often those sequences occurred across donors. In an earlier analysis of 550 to 700 of the donors, high-throughput TCR beta sequencing was used to judge whether each TCR beta V gene segment behaved as functional or pseudogenic. Donor age, sex, ethnicity and CMV serostatus were collected together with the repertoire data. A later genetic analysis used genome-wide SNP genotypes for 398 of the 666 donors, treating that subset as a discovery cohort. All discovery cohort repertoires had been generated on a single sequencing platform. HLA typing covered class I and class II loci at four-digit resolution. Typing coverage differed by locus: A, B, C, DRB1 and DQB1 were typed in about 629-630 donors, DQA1 in about 550, DPA1 in around 610, and DPB1 in 400 to 490. About 5 DR-DQ haplotypes were handled as single units for association and clustering, since linkage in the cohort was strong. Among a few hundred genotyped donors of the cohort, an average of 235,054 unique TCR beta nucleotide sequences were sequenced per donor, roughly 20% of them non-productive. Beyond this particular receptor, the publication reports: Because the 87-base-pair reads could not distinguish some IMGT-functional V segments, including TRBV6-2 and TRBV6-3, those segments were excluded. Broadly in line with IMGT annotations, most TCR beta V segments showed up in productive rearrangements about 87% or about 30% of the time in an earlier analysis of roughly 590 of the donors. Specific HLA alleles were associated with over 15,000 TCR beta sequences at a false discovery rate of 0.05 in a later analysis. A few of the identified cytomegalovirus-associated TCR beta chains were confirmed in vitro to be specific for cytomegalovirus antigens. For the cohort, immune exposure information was limited to CMV serostatus. Linkage disequilibrium might explain the correlated functional status among segregating V segments, but an unknown experimental factor could not be excluded. Assigning TCR associations to individual alleles was difficult when HLA alleles, especially DR and DQ, strongly co-occurred. According to a later analysis, most CMV-associated TCR beta chains appeared to be HLA-restricted, and the HLA associations seemed to be driven largely by CMV exposure. The earlier analysis of a few hundred of the donors excluded 15 to 20 rarely observed V segments, including chromosome 9 orphons, because counts were too low. The authors suggested that the approach could potentially be generalized to other disease states and immunological phenotypes. Compared with the approximately 700-donor mean, donors in an Asian-associated ancestry cluster had fewer N-insertions in productive TCRs, according to a later genetic analysis. A further reported finding was that TCR beta sequences accurately predicted the HLA-A and HLA-B alleles for most subjects in the first cohort. In both the original and validation cohorts, the classifier was reported to diagnose cytomegalovirus status with high specificity and sensitivity. The study gave a list of roughly 150 TCR beta chains associated with cytomegalovirus. Only TCR beta chains were sequenced in this cohort, and the absence of alpha or paired-chain data limited detectable features. Because some donors lacked HLA typing at each locus, the association tests relied only on the typed subset. Several of the top co-occurrence clusters appeared to be linked to parvovirus B19, influenza, CMV and Epstein-Barr virus, according to a later analysis. Most TCR sequences were observed very rarely across donors, whereas some public TCRs were present in many individuals. A cluster of highly shared sequence variants was judged likely to represent a technical artifact of the sequencing pipeline. In a later analysis, TCR association rates were found to vary across HLA loci, with the most associated TCRs seen for DRB1 alleles and the fewest for HLA-C alleles. In a later genetic analysis, a missense DCLRE1C variant was associated with V-gene and J-gene trimming of TCR beta chains, and the association was replicated in an independent cohort. Roughly uniform sequencing depth across donors was assumed in presence/absence analyses, although this assumption may not hold. In a later analysis, HLA-associated TCR beta chains were found to be more clonally expanded and to have lower generation probabilities than equally common non-associated chains.

Note on this clone: What antigen it recognizes has not been identified. No qualities accompany the bases; no much larger clone lies one base away.

Its CDR3 holds 15 amino acids, cysteine through phenylalanine. Only the CDR3 portion is preserved as DNA: 45 bases, with reading frame beginning at the first base. The germline V and J ends show losses of 6 bases and 4 bases respectively, and no gene match explains 10 bases of the junction. The germline V gene (reference sequence) specifies LNHDA as CDR1 and SQIVND as CDR2. Library prep was done by the immunoSEQ multiplex PCR assay. For the multiplex PCR, a mixture combining 60 forward primers for TCR Vbeta segments and 13 reverse primers for TCR Jbeta segments was used. The CDR3 region of rearranged TCR beta genes was amplified from genomic DNA with a multiplex PCR assay. The Illumina HiSeq System was used to sequence the amplified TCR beta libraries as 87-base-pair reads. From the authors' description of their analysis: A later analysis counted approximately 84 million unique TCR beta chains across the 700 or so repertoires, and around 9.9 million of these chains were shared by at least two donors. Raw reads were error-corrected and collapsed into unique sequences by a nearest-neighbor algorithm in which closely related sequences were merged to remove PCR and sequencing errors. CDR3 sequences were aligned to IMGT reference sequences to assign V, D and J gene segments. Each retained sequence needed at least a six-nucleotide match to both a V gene segment and a J gene segment. Rearrangements were classified as productive when the CDR3 lacked stop codons and remained in frame with V and J, and all other rearrangements were classified as non-productive. Following IMGT convention, CDR3 was defined as the stretch from the second conserved V-encoded cysteine up to the conserved J-encoded phenylalanine. Sequences without an unambiguous match to a single V gene segment were excluded from the earlier analysis of approximately 600 of the donors. An earlier analysis of 450 to 650 of the donors called V segments functional above 56.7% productive rearrangements and segregating when the between-donor standard deviation exceeded 5%. A statistical classification framework was built for diagnosing cytomegalovirus status from the catalog of TCR beta chain sequences. In a later analysis, TCR nucleotide sequences were compared against IMGT/GENE-DB human TR gene sequences so that V and J genes could be assigned. Using the TCRdist pipeline, a later analysis assigned CDR3 sequences along with most-parsimonious VDJ recombination scenarios. A later analysis defined each TCR beta chain by its CDR3 amino acid sequence plus V-gene family, and excluded reads lacking a unique V-gene family. A later analysis removed roughly 590 highly shared, low-generation-probability nucleotide sequences to deal with suspected cross-contamination and a sequencing artifact. For each public chain, a later analysis derived a clonal expansion index from normalized ranks of inferred template counts within each repertoire. Generation probabilities in a later analysis came from a VDJ recombination model fitted to out-of-frame rearrangements, and those results were checked against IGoR. In a later analysis, hypergeometric tests were used to score TCR-TCR, TCR-HLA and TCR-CMV co-occurrence, with a repertoire-size bias correction applied to TCR pairs. A later analysis estimated false discovery rates by permuting HLA or CMV assignments 20 times. In a later analysis, co-occurring TCRs were grouped with DBSCAN, and TCRdist sequence similarity was added when clustering was performed within HLA-allele-positive subsets. For co-occurrence clustering, repertoires with fewer than 30,000 or more than 120,000 public chains were excluded, along with roughly 5 repertoires with anomalous nucleotide sharing. Entries here come from immuneACCESS through TCRdb and include only in-frame sequences with V and J called. Some clones fail to appear in such tables; in the studies checked, an unresolved V gene covers under half of the shortfall, and the cause of the remainder is unknown. V, J and clone size are taken as reported in that table, and D and trimming were inferred from the DNA itself. The sample table contains approximately 100,000 clones; only one count was recorded for 55% to 75% of them. The ten largest make up around 4% of the sample.

The cohort comprised some 700 healthy bone marrow donors. All cohort members were sampled while nominally healthy, although unrecorded immune exposures were likely present. The donor was CMV seropositive and belonged to the group of 270 or so seropositive cohort members. A peripheral blood sample was collected from each donor, and TCR beta sequencing was performed on peripheral blood mononuclear cells. Genomic DNA was extracted from the blood cell samples with the Qiagen DNeasy Blood Extraction Kit. The receptor chain draws on TRBV19 and TRBJ2-7, and 9 junctional nucleotides match TRBD1. The receptor was isolated from a man aged 25-45 years in good health and CMV-seropositive. The sample was PBMCs. This receptor carries the CDR3 CASRRAGQGFYEQYF. The sequenced DNA is TGTGCCAGTAGGAGGGCCGGACAGGGGTTTTACGAGCAGTACTTC.